The clone carrying this TCR beta chain appeared a few times. These data originate in a study of blood T cell repertoires in COVID-19. Background on the study: Sites in the United States, Italy and Spain provided acute and convalescent COVID-19 samples.

Per the study methods: Estimation of nucleated cell counts was performed using reference gene primer amplification. Data came from immunoSEQ multiplex PCR; TCRdb stores just in-frame clones and leaves some out. Clone size and V and J calls were adopted from that table, with D and trimming inferred from the DNA. Altogether approximately 89,000 clones are present, roughly 87% being singletons, with the ten largest covering approximately 4.9%. This TCR was sampled from a man aged 65-85 years with acute or convalescent COVID-19. Input material: peripheral blood.

The CDR3 is CASSSGQWSSYEQYF. CDR3 DNA sequence: TGTGCCAGCAGTTCTGGACAGTGGAGCTCCTACGAGCAGTACTTC. The chain is built from TRBV28 and TRBJ2-7, with D possibly being TRBD1 (6 bases). Germline V gene lookup returns CDR1 MDHEN and CDR2 SYDVKM. CDR3 size: 15 residues. Between the trimmed V and J ends, which lost 4 bases and 0 bases, there was a span of 13 bases.